A few counts support the clone carrying this T cell receptor beta chain. V shed 6 bases, J shed 4 bases, and the junction held 7 bases outside the gene matches. The germline gives CDR1 MNHNS, CDR2 SASEGT. This CDR3 is 14 amino acids long. This record comes from a study of blood T cell repertoires in COVID-19. The assay was immunoSEQ multiplex PCR, and TCRdb's table has in-frame clones only and misses some. The repertoire has about 92,000 clones, roughly 75% of them found once; the top ten carry 8.7%. The receptor was derived from a man aged 50 to 59 who had recovered from COVID-19. Sequenced input: peripheral blood. The chain carries TRBV6-1 and TRBJ2-7; 9 nucleotides match TRBD1. CDR3 nucleotide sequence: TGTGCCAGCAGGGGACAGGGAAAGGGGTACGAGCAGTACTTC. Encoded protein: CASRGQGKGYEQYF.